This entry concerns a single T cell receptor beta chain. This sample was taken from a study of blood T cell repertoires in COVID-19. Looking at the study overall: There were acute and convalescent COVID-19 samples, and they came from the United States, Italy and Spain. T cells, B-cell-depleted T cells, or PBMCs provided the cDNA or gDNA that served as material.

Trimming cost V 7 bases and J 7 bases; bases outside gene matches: 9. There are 15 residues in the CDR3. Germline CDR1 MDHEN, CDR2 SYDVKM. As handled by the study authors: Estimation of nucleated cell counts was performed using reference gene primer amplification. Produced via immunoSEQ multiplex PCR; TCRdb's table is partial and in-frame only. From that table come the V and J calls and clone size; the DNA was used to work out D and trimming. The sample carries about 100,000 clones, around 88% recorded once. The sample taken for sequencing was peripheral blood. This clonotype originated in a human donor in a cohort sampled during active COVID-19. The chain couples TRBV28 to TRBJ2-1, with TRBD2 identical over 11 bases. CDR3 sequence (DNA): TGTGCCAGCATATTAGCGGGAGGGTCAGAAAATGAGCAGTTCTTC. The encoded protein is CASILAGGSENEQFF.